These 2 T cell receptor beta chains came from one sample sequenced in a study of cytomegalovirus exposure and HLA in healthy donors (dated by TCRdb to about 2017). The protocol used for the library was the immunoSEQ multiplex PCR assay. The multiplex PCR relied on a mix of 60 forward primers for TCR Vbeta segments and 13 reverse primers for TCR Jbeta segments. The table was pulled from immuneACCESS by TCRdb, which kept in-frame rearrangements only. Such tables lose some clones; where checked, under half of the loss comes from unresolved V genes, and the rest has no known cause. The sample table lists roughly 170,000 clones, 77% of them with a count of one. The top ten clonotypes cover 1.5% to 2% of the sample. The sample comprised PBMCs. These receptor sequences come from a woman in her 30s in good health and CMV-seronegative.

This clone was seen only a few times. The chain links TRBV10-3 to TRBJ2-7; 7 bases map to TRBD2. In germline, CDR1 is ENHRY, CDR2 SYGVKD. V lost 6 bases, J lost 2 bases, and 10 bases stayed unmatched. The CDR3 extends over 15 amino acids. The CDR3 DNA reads TGTGCCATCAGGGCGGTTGGGGGGGTCCCCTACGAGCAGTACTTC. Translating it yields CAIRAVGGVPYEQYF.

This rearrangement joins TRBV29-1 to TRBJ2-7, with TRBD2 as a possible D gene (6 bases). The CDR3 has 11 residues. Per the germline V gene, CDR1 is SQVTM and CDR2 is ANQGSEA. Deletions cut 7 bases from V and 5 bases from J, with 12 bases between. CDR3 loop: CSGRDFHEQYF. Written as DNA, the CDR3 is TGCAGCGGGCGGGACTTCCACGAGCAGTACTTC.